The clone carrying this T cell receptor beta chain has more than one count but fewer than ten. The antigen remains unidentified. The V and J ends lost 6 bases and 5 bases respectively, with 20 bases between them. The CDR3 covers 16 residues. The sample is drawn from a study of vaccination and CD4 T cells after COVID-19. Study results and limitations: It was found that, in convalescent patients, 304 of 307 vaccine-specific clones were spike mono-reactive.

At the Johns Hopkins FTIC core, DNA taken from cultured CD4+ T cells was sequenced by way of the Oncomine TCR Beta short-read assay. TCRdb passed the PCR reads through MiXCR, listing each CDR3 protein once. In the table there are some 20,000 distinct CDR3 sequences, 40% to 50% of which are singletons. The treatment is: approximately 10-day PBMC culture with coronavirus spike peptide pools or control peptides (ViraFEST assay). Here the sequenced sample was CD4+ T cells from blood, cultured in vitro, taken before SARS-CoV-2 vaccination. V gene TRBV12-3 or TRBV12-4 combines with J gene TRBJ1-5; TRBD1 might be the D (6 bases). This sequence originates from a human donor who received a COVID-19 vaccine. CDR3 sequence reads: CASSTLQGRSYQPQHF. DNA of the CDR3: TGTGCCAGCAGCACACTACAGGGACGGAGCTATCAGCCCCAGCATTTT.